Below, 17 T cell receptor beta chains from the same sample are listed, as sequenced in a study of T-cell memory formation after mild COVID-19. One entry per CDR3 protein, called by TCRdb with MiXCR from the 5' RACE reads. This sample has 250,000 to 350,000 distinct CDR3 sequences, with 15% to 20% found just once. Sequenced sample: PBMCs or a T cell subset sorted from them (not recorded which). The receptors originated from a man between 18 and 29 years old who had mild COVID-19 (a few samples of this study predate the infection). Cell type and time point are not known.

A single count supports this clonotype. A much larger clone is a single base away; this may be a read error. The rearrangement uses TRBV5-1 and TRBJ2-6; possibly TRBD1 for D (5 bases). Germline CDR1 SGHRS, CDR2 YFSETQ. CDR3 length: 15 amino acids. This chain's CDR3 is CASTAGPSWANVLTF. DNA of the CDR3: TGCGCCAGCACCGCAGGGCCCTCTTGGGCCAACGTCCTGACTTTC.

Only a few counts were recorded for this clonotype. The chain combines TRBV20-1 with TRBJ2-3; D not certain. V was clipped by 0 bases and J by 4 bases, with 14 bases between them. There are 15 residues in the CDR3. Germline assignment: CDR1 DFQATT and CDR2 SNEGSKA (reference sequence). CDR3 DNA: TGCAGTGCTAGAGATAGACGGAATCTTGCAGATACGCAGTATTTT. It translates to CSARDRRNLADTQYF.

This clonotype was seen only a few times. The chain is built from TRBV7-2 and TRBJ2-5, with 14 nucleotides matching TRBD2. The CDR3 is made up of 17 amino acids. V dropped 5 bases and J dropped 1; count of bases not matched to a gene: 6. Germline assignment: CDR1 SGHTA and CDR2 FQGNSA. The CDR3 is CASSKLGTSGGQETQYF. Here the CDR3 DNA reads TGTGCCAGCAGCAAACTGGGGACTAGCGGGGGCCAAGAGACCCAGTACTTC.

The table lists this clonotype with a few counts. V usage is TRBV24-1 and J usage is TRBJ2-1; 13 bases are a match to TRBD2. Germline values: CDR1 KGHDR, CDR2 SFDVKD. This CDR3 spans 16 amino acids. Losses at the gene ends were 4 bases for V and 9 bases for J; bases not matched to a gene: 8. CDR3 DNA: TGTGCCACCAGTGACCGTACTAGCGGGGGGGCCGGTGAGCAGTTCTTC. Amino acids: CATSDRTSGGAGEQFF.

This clonotype was counted between two and nine times. This chain connects TRBV9 to TRBJ1-1, with 8 bases matching TRBD1. This CDR3 is 16 amino acids long. V shed 0 bases, J shed 11 bases, and the junction held 15 bases outside the gene matches. Germline V gene data show CDR1 as SGDLS and CDR2 as YYNGEE. CDR3 loop: CASSVATFGQGREAFF. CDR3 bases: TGTGCCAGCAGCGTAGCTACGTTCGGACAGGGAAGGGAGGCTTTCTTT.

This chain joins TRBV10-3 and TRBJ2-7; D gene uncertain. V lost 2 bases to trimming and J lost 4 bases, with 6 bases between them. The germline gives CDR1 ENHRY, CDR2 SYGVKD. The CDR3 contains 12 residues. CDR3 in DNA: TGTGCCATCAGTGAGGGAAGTTACGAGCAGTACGTC. The encoded protein is CAISEGSYEQYV.

The table lists this clonotype with a few counts. V and J are TRBV5-1 and TRBJ1-2; TRBD1 might be the D (5 bases). The germline V and J ends were trimmed by 4 bases and 4 bases, with 14 bases remaining between them. The length of the CDR3 is 14 residues. CDR1 and CDR2 (germline): SGHRS, YFSETQ. The CDR3 spells CASSEQDPLYGYTF. CDR3 sequence (DNA): TGCGCCAGCAGCGAACAGGACCCTCTCTATGGCTACACCTTC.

In its sample, this clonotype was seen a few times. V is TRBV12-5 and J is TRBJ2-5; 8 bases agree with TRBD1. There are 15 residues in the CDR3. Per the germline V gene, CDR1 is LGHNT and CDR2 is FRNRAP. J lost 4 bases, V lost 2 bases, and 6 bases had no gene match. The CDR3 region is CASGLSTGGGETQYF. The CDR3 nucleotides read TGTGCTAGTGGTTTGTCTACAGGGGGAGGAGAGACCCAGTACTTC. Filled out from reference TRBV12-5 and TRBJ2-5, the complete variable domain reads DARVTQTPRHKVTEMGQEVTMRCQPILGHNTVFWYRQTMMQGLELLAYFRNRAPLDDSGMPKDRFSAEMPDATLATLKIQPSEPRDSAVYFCASGLSTGGGETQYFGPGTRLLVL.

The chain recombines TRBV5-4 with TRBJ1-6, with D tentatively TRBD1 (6 bases). Trimming removed 4 bases at V and 9 bases at J, with 17 bases between. This CDR3 contains 15 residues. CDR1 SGHNT and CDR2 YYREEE come from the germline V gene (reference sequence). This CDR3 reads CASSQSRGRRSPLHF. In DNA form, the CDR3 reads TGTGCCAGCAGCCAGAGCAGGGGTAGGCGTTCACCCCTCCACTTT.

This clonotype came up many times. The rearrangement joins TRBV4-2 to TRBJ2-7, with D maybe TRBD1 (5 bases). CDR1 and CDR2 (germline): LGHNA, YNFKEQ. Trimming took 0 bases from V and 3 from J, leaving 9 bases between them. The CDR3 has 14 amino acids. In DNA, the CDR3 is TGTGCCAGCAGCCAAGATTCAGGGTACTACGAGCAGTACTTC. It yields the protein CASSQDSGYYEQYF.

There are a few counts of this clonotype. The chain links TRBV11-2 to TRBJ2-3; TRBD2 agrees at 8 bases. The ends lost 5 bases at V and 4 bases at J; junction bases unmatched: 5. Germline V gene data show CDR1 as SGHAT and CDR2 as FQNNGV. This CDR3 contains 14 residues. The CDR3 nucleotides are TGTGCCAGCAGCGATAGCGGGGTTCCAGATACGCAGTATTTT. It codes for CASSDSGVPDTQYF.

There are many counts of this clonotype. The V and J genes are TRBV3-1 and TRBJ2-7; perhaps TRBD2 as D (6 bases). The CDR3 extends over 13 amino acids. Looked up from germline, CDR1 is LGHDT and CDR2 is YNNKEL (reference sequence). Trimming cost V 4 bases and J 7 bases, with 14 bases left between them. In nucleotides, the CDR3 is TGTGCCAGCAGCCGGGACTCCGGTCGAGAGCAGTACTTC. Protein sequence: CASSRDSGREQYF.

This clonotype appeared many times. The chain recombines TRBV6-5 with TRBJ2-5; tentative D call: TRBD2 (5 bases). V dropped 4 bases and J dropped 5 bases, with 14 bases sitting between them. CDR1 MNHEY and CDR2 SVGAGI come from the germline V gene. The CDR3 consists of 14 residues. CDR3 protein: CASSSDSSSETQYF. The CDR3 DNA sequence: TGTGCCAGCAGTTCGGACTCCTCCTCGGAGACCCAGTACTTC.

The chain employs TRBV2 and TRBJ1-4; possibly TRBD1 for D (6 bases). Germline CDR1 SNHLY, CDR2 FYNNEI. CDR3 length equals 14 residues. V shed 5 bases and J shed 4 bases, with 11 bases lying between them. The DNA of the CDR3 is TGTGCCAGCAGTCAAGACAGGATTAATGAAAAACTGTTTTTT. Translated, it gives CASSQDRINEKLFF.

This chain links TRBV20-1 with TRBJ2-3, with 10 bases aligning to TRBD2. Germline V lookup: CDR1 DFQATT, CDR2 SNEGSKA (reference sequence). Unmatched junction bases numbered 10, after V lost 0 bases and J lost 4 bases. The CDR3 sequence is 17 residues long. This chain's CDR3 is CSARERGRLAGSDTQYF. In nucleotides, the CDR3 is TGCAGTGCTAGAGAAAGGGGGAGACTAGCGGGTTCAGATACGCAGTATTTT.

The chain joins TRBV6-2 or TRBV6-3 to TRBJ2-7; D is possibly TRBD2 (6 bases). This CDR3 spans 15 amino acids. The V and J ends lost 10 bases and 0 bases respectively, with 19 bases between them. Per the germline V gene, CDR1 is MNHEY and CDR2 is SVGEGT. The CDR3 loop reads CATRRGPSSSYEQYV. The CDR3 DNA follows: TGTGCCACCAGGAGGGGACCATCGAGCTCCTACGAGCAGTACGTC.

This clonotype was seen a handful of times. This chain links TRBV5-1 with TRBJ2-1; 10 bases align to TRBD1. The CDR3 has 14 residues. Per germline, CDR1 SGHRS and CDR2 YFSETQ. V shed 2 bases, J shed 7 bases, and the junction held 3 bases outside the gene matches. CDR3 amino acids: CASSFGTGVNEQFF. The CDR3 nucleotides are TGCGCCAGCAGCTTCGGGACAGGGGTGAATGAGCAGTTCTTC.